This entry describes one T cell receptor (beta chain). Its antigen is as yet unknown. These data originate in a study of PD-1 blockade in classical Hodgkin lymphoma. Whole-study findings and limits: Newly diagnosed patients had diversity similar to the baseline diversity of complete responders. Nivolumab starters within 1 year of ASCT were excluded. What caused the repertoire differences, perhaps disease activity or prior therapy, remains undefined. Diminished baseline TCR diversity has been reported in newly diagnosed patients relative to healthy donors.

TCRdb's table, derived via immunoSEQ multiplex PCR, lists solely in-frame clones and lacks some. The sample consists of 75,000 to 100,000 clones, approximately 88% of them appearing once. All trial patients relapsed after autologous stem cell transplantation. V shed 10 bases and J 5 bases; nucleotides not matched to a gene: 3. This CDR3 contains 11 residues. Looked up from germline, CDR1 is SNHLY and CDR2 is FYNNEI. The rearrangement links TRBV2 to TRBJ2-5; 8 nucleotides align to TRBD2. The source material was peripheral blood mononuclear cells (PBMCs), sampled at baseline. This sequence was found in a human donor with classical Hodgkin lymphoma. The CDR3 protein is CATTGGETQYF. The DNA of the CDR3 is TGTGCCACAACGGGGGGGGAGACCCAGTACTTC.